This T cell receptor beta chain was recovered during a study of blood T cells in healthy people across ages. The germline CDR1 and CDR2 sequences are SGHTA and FQGNSA. Trimming cost V 1 base and J 2 bases, with 13 bases left between them. The CDR3 contains 16 residues. The donors, all healthy, were Caucasians living in Russia, aged roughly 6 to 100. Concerning this clonotype itself: Its cognate antigen is unknown.

General study points: A roughly linear fall in TCR beta diversity per million T cells was seen with increasing age. Calculation of diversity from one million T cells yielded estimates considered to be underestimates.

A sample-barcoded 5' primer and a J-beta primer mix were used in a second PCR of roughly 7 to 11 cycles. TCRdb reprocessed the 5' RACE reads via MiXCR and lists one record per CDR3 protein. There are about 670,000 distinct CDR3 sequences in the sample; roughly half occur only once, and about 13% lies in the top ten. Sample: blood. This receptor was taken from a woman at least 80 years old in good health. The chain uses TRBV7-2 and TRBJ2-3, with D perhaps TRBD2 (6 bases). DNA for the CDR3: TGTGCCAGCAGCTTAGACGTGGGAGGAGTCACAGATACGCAGTATTTT. Translation gives CASSLDVGGVTDTQYF.